Below are 16 T cell receptor beta chains sequenced from a single sample in a study of blood T cells in healthy people across ages. Primers used in a second PCR of roughly 6 to 11 cycles were a sample-barcoded 5' primer and a J-beta primer mix. In TCRdb, the 5' RACE reads were re-called with MiXCR into one record per CDR3 protein. The sample contains approximately 940,000 distinct CDR3 sequences, around 49% of which appear only once. The material sequenced was blood. The source is a man younger than 40 in good health.

With regard to this clonotype: One end of the junction is discordant with germline, which a read error may explain. V usage is TRBV11-3 and J usage is TRBJ1-2; tentative D call: TRBD1 (6 bases). CDR1 and CDR2 from the germline V gene are SGHNT and YENEEA. This CDR3 spans 15 amino acids. The CDR3 DNA sequence: TGTGCCAGCAGTTCCGGGCGGGGGCGTACGCTCGGCTGCACCTTC. Protein: CASSSGRGRTLGCTF.

This chain joins TRBV2 and TRBJ2-1; tentative D call: TRBD1 (7 bases). The CDR3 runs 13 residues. V gave up 4 bases and J gave up 8 bases, with 12 bases separating them. The germline V gene encodes CDR1 SNHLY and CDR2 FYNNEI. The CDR3 is CASSVQGGYEQFF. In DNA form, the CDR3 reads TGTGCCAGCAGTGTGCAGGGGGGCTATGAGCAGTTCTTC.

This clonotype was observed a few times. The chain recombines TRBV6-5 with TRBJ2-5; no reliable D call. Trimming removed 0 bases at V and 11 bases at J, with 13 bases between. Germline V gene sequence: CDR1 MNHEY, CDR2 SVGAGI. CDR3 length: 13 amino acids. The CDR3 spells CASSYSETLEQYF. CDR3 coding DNA: TGTGCCAGCAGTTACTCCGAGACACTTGAGCAGTACTTC.

The rearrangement joins TRBV20-1 to TRBJ1-6; D unresolved. V was trimmed by 5 bases and J by 10 bases, leaving 12 bases between them. Germline loops: CDR1 DFQATT, CDR2 SNEGSKA (reference sequence). The CDR3 extends over 12 amino acids. The CDR3 spells CSADGVGSPLHF. DNA of the CDR3: TGCAGTGCTGACGGGGTAGGATCACCCCTCCACTTT.

The sample holds one count of this clonotype. This chain uses TRBV4-2 with TRBJ2-7; D is perhaps TRBD2 (6 bases). The V end lost 0 bases, the J end lost 3 bases, and 12 bases lay between the germline ends. Looked up from germline, CDR1 is LGHNA and CDR2 is YNFKEQ. The CDR3 sequence is 15 residues long. CDR3 DNA: TGTGCCAGCAGCCAAGAAGCGGGTAATTACTACGAGCAGTACTTC. Protein product: CASSQEAGNYYEQYF.

The chain has TRBV29-1 and TRBJ2-5, with unresolved D. The V gene's germline CDR1 is SQVTM and CDR2 ANQGSEA. V lost 2 bases, J lost 5 bases, and 6 bases lay in between. The CDR3 extends over 11 amino acids. CDR3 amino acids: CSVESGETQYF. In DNA, the CDR3 is TGCAGCGTTGAATCGGGCGAGACCCAGTACTTC.

The chain joins TRBV12-3 or TRBV12-4 to TRBJ1-1, with unresolved D. V was shortened by 8 bases and J by 0 bases, with 22 bases between the two germline ends. The CDR3 sequence is 17 residues long. CDR3 sequence reads: CASRPSPGRVMNTEAFF. CDR3 nucleotides: TGTGCCAGCCGACCATCCCCGGGCAGAGTCATGAACACTGAAGCTTTCTTT.

The CDR3, as DNA: TGCGCCAGCAGCCAAGCTAGCGGGGGGGTTATTGCCCACAATGAGCAGTTCTTC. It encodes CASSQASGGVIAHNEQFF. This chain joins TRBV4-3 and TRBJ2-1, with 12 nucleotides matching TRBD2. V trimming: 1 base; J trimming: 5 bases; junction bases outside the gene matches: 9. Looked up from germline, CDR1 is LGHNA and CDR2 is YSLEER. The CDR3 has 18 residues.

This sequence joins TRBV20-1 and TRBJ1-5, with D unclear. This CDR3 contains 14 residues. The V gene's germline CDR1 is DFQATT and CDR2 SNEGSKA (reference sequence). Trimming pared 0 bases from V and 1 base from J, leaving 7 bases between. Here the CDR3 DNA reads TGCAGTGCTAGAGATGGACTAAGCAATCAGCCCCAGCATTTT. Encoded protein: CSARDGLSNQPQHF.

For this clonotype: This may arise from a read error, as a much more abundant clone is one base away. The CDR3 nucleotides are TGTGCCAGCAGTGTAGCAGGGGGAAATGAGCAGTACTTC. It specifies CASSVAGGNEQYF. The chain employs TRBV25-1 and TRBJ2-5; 7 bases agree with TRBD1. Germline-derived CDR1 and CDR2 are MGHDK and SYGVNS. The CDR3 covers 13 residues. V dropped 4 bases and J dropped 11; count of bases not matched to a gene: 10. The full variable domain, in which reference TRBV25-1 and TRBJ2-5 provide the parts outside the CDR3, is EADIYQTPRYLVIGTGKKITLECSQTMGHDKMYWYQQDPGMELHLIHYSYGVNSTEKGDLSSESTVSRIRTEHFPLTLESARPSHTSQYLCASSVAGGNEQYFGPGTRLLVL.

The V and J genes are TRBV20-1 and TRBJ1-2; possible D gene TRBD1, 5 bases. The V gene lost 7 bases and the J gene lost 4 bases, with 19 bases spanning the gap. CDR1 is DFQATT, CDR2 SNEGSKA, per germline (reference sequence). The CDR3 totals 14 residues. Written as DNA, the CDR3 is TGCAGTGTCCCTGCACGGGACGGAAGCTATGGCTACACCTTC. Translated: CSVPARDGSYGYTF.

The CDR3 nucleotides read TGTGCCAGCAGTTACTCCCGTGCAACTAATGAAAAACTGTTTTTT. Translated: CASSYSRATNEKLFF. This sequence joins TRBV6-5 and TRBJ1-4; D unclear. The CDR3 is made up of 15 amino acids. From germline, CDR1 is MNHEY and CDR2 SVGAGI. V was trimmed by 0 bases and J by 0 bases, leaving 5 bases between them.

This chain joins TRBV27 and TRBJ2-1; a weak D match, TRBD1 (6 bases). The ends were cut back, 2 bases at V and 7 bases at J, with 15 bases in the middle. Germline CDR1 is MNHEY and CDR2 is SMNVEV (reference sequence). The CDR3 is 15 amino acids. The CDR3 loop reads CASSLQDQGNNEQFF. DNA of the CDR3: TGTGCCAGCAGTTTACAAGATCAGGGGAATAATGAGCAGTTCTTC.

The J gene is TRBJ1-1, the V gene TRBV6-1; possible D gene TRBD1, 6 bases. Germline V gene lookup returns CDR1 MNHNS and CDR2 SASEGT. V dropped 6 bases and J dropped 1 base, with 21 bases sitting between them. The CDR3 consists of 17 residues. The CDR3 here is CASSRDRWTLRNTEAFF. CDR3 DNA: TGTGCCAGCAGCCGCGACAGGTGGACATTAAGGAACACTGAAGCTTTCTTT.

The chain joins TRBV28 to TRBJ1-4; D not resolved. The germline V gene encodes CDR1 MDHEN and CDR2 SYDVKM. The V gene lost 5 bases and the J gene lost 7 bases, with 14 bases spanning the gap. The CDR3 spans 14 residues. CDR3 DNA: TGTGCCAGCAGTCCGGAAGGACGGTCTGAAAAACTGTTTTTT. Translating it yields CASSPEGRSEKLFF.

The chain employs TRBV25-1 and TRBJ2-5; TRBD1 matches 9 bases. The CDR3 has 15 residues. The trim removed 4 bases at V and 2 bases at J, leaving 5 bases unmatched. The germline gives CDR1 MGHDK, CDR2 SYGVNS. The CDR3 is CASSGRDREQETQYF. The DNA of the CDR3 is TGTGCCAGCAGTGGTAGGGACAGGGAACAAGAGACCCAGTACTTC.